These T cell receptor beta chains were read from a single sample in a study of T cell repertoires in cytomegalovirus infection. TCRdb reanalysed the reads using MiXCR and keeps one entry per CDR3 protein. This table has tens of thousands of distinct CDR3 sequences, 3% to 4% appearing once. The sequenced material came from PBMCs. Receptors were obtained from a human donor in good health (CMV status not recorded). Some clones in this sample may be carry-over from other donors' samples. Each CDR3 is given with its conserved first and last residue. D genes are given only for firm matches. The listing skips clone size in some rows; elsewhere it reads once, few, many or a size class.

v_call	clone_size	j_call	d_call	cdr3_aa	cdr3_nt
TRBV20-1	many	TRBJ2-3	TRBD2	CSAKRGWGGNTDTQYF	TGCAGTGCTAAGAGAGGGTGGGGGGGGAACACAGATACGCAGTATTTT
TRBV7-2	many	TRBJ2-7	TRBD2	CASSLKRGGGEQYF	TGTGCCAGCAGCTTAAAGCGGGGGGGAGGCGAGCAGTACTTC
TRBV6-1	many	TRBJ2-1	NA	CASSSRSPNNNEQFF	TGTGCCAGCAGTTCTCGCAGCCCCAATAACAATGAGCAGTTCTTC
TRBV7-2	many	TRBJ1-5	NA	CASSLSSYGQPQHF	TGTGCCAGCAGCCTTTCGAGTTACGGTCAGCCCCAGCATTTT
TRBV12-3/TRBV12-4	many	TRBJ2-2	NA	CASSTHRVDTGELFF	TGTGCCAGCAGTACCCACAGGGTCGACACCGGGGAGCTGTTTTTT
TRBV5-1	many	TRBJ2-7	NA	CASSLGGVAGSRRSSYEQYF	TGCGCCAGCAGCTTAGGGGGCGTCGCGGGAAGCCGACGGAGCTCCTACGAGCAGTACTTC
TRBV7-2	many	TRBJ2-5	TRBD1	CASRTGTGGEGETQYF	TGTGCCAGCAGAACCGGGACAGGGGGCGAGGGGGAGACCCAGTACTTC
TRBV3-1	many	TRBJ1-6	NA	CASSQTGFYNSPLHF	TGTGCCAGCAGCCAAACAGGGTTCTATAATTCACCCCTCCACTTT
TRBV5-1	NA	TRBJ1-2	NA	CASSLGLQNYGYTF	TGCGCCAGCAGCTTGGGGCTACAGAACTATGGCTACACCTTC
TRBV20-1	many	TRBJ2-7	NA	CSASPRGYEQYF	TGCAGTGCTAGCCCTAGAGGCTACGAGCAGTACTTC
TRBV5-6	many	TRBJ1-1	NA	CASRLGGIGEAFF	TGTGCCAGCAGGCTCGGGGGAATTGGTGAAGCTTTCTTT
TRBV11-3	many	TRBJ2-2	TRBD2	CASSLGLAGFAGELFF	TGTGCCAGCAGCTTAGGACTAGCGGGATTCGCCGGGGAGCTGTTTTTT
TRBV11-3	NA	TRBJ2-1	NA	CVSSCWTALSYNEQFF	TGTGTCAGCAGCTGTTGGACAGCCCTCTCCTACAATGAGCAGTTCTTC
TRBV7-2	many	TRBJ2-4	NA	CASSLAGSAKNIQYF	TGTGCCAGCAGCTTAGCGGGATCAGCCAAAAACATTCAGTACTTC
TRBV7-2	many	TRBJ1-5	NA	CASSFETGQPQHF	TGTGCCAGCAGCTTCGAGACAGGTCAGCCCCAGCATTTT
TRBV5-1	medium-sized	TRBJ2-5	NA	CASSLTAEDSQETQYF	TGCGCCAGCAGCCTGACGGCCGAGGACTCACAAGAGACCCAGTACTTC
TRBV7-2	many	TRBJ2-3	NA	CASSFIGDTDTQYF	TGTGCCAGCAGCTTCATCGGGGACACAGATACGCAGTATTTT
TRBV12-3/TRBV12-4	many	TRBJ1-1	NA	CASSLSQNTEAFF	TGTGCCAGCAGTTTATCCCAGAACACTGAAGCTTTCTTT
TRBV7-8	many	TRBJ2-7	TRBD2	CASSAVAGAHEQYF	TGTGCCAGCAGCGCCGTAGCGGGTGCCCACGAGCAGTACTTC
TRBV7-2	many	TRBJ1-2	NA	CASSPDTGRGNYGYTF	TGTGCCAGCAGCCCCGATACCGGGAGGGGTAACTATGGCTACACCTTC
TRBV7-8	many	TRBJ1-1	NA	CASSLEPLSTEAFF	TGTGCCAGCAGCTTAGAGCCCCTCTCCACTGAAGCTTTCTTT
TRBV7-3	many	TRBJ1-1	NA	CASSLGRGSTEAFF	TGTGCCAGCAGCTTAGGGAGGGGTAGCACTGAAGCTTTCTTT